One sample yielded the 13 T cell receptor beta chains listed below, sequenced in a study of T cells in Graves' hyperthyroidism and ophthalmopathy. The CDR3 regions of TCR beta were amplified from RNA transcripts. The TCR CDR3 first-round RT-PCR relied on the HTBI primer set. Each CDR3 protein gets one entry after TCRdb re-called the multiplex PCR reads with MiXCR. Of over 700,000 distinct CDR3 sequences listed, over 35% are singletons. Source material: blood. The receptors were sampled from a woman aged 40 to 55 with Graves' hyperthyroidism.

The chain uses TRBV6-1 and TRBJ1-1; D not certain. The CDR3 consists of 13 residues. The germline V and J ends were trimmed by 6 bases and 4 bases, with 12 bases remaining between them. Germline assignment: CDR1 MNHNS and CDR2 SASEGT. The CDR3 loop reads CASSHFWGTEAFF. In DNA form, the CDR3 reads TGTGCCAGCAGCCACTTCTGGGGCACTGAAGCTTTCTTT.

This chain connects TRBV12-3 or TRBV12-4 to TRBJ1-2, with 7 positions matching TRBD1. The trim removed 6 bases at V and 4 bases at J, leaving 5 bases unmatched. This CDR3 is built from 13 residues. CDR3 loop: CASRVPGGYGYTF. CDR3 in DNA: TGTGCCAGCAGGGTACCAGGGGGCTATGGCTACACCTTC.

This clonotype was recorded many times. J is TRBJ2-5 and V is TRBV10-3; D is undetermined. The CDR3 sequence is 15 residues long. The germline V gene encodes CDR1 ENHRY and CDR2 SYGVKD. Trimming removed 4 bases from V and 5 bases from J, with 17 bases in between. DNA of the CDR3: TGTGCCATCAGTGGGAGCCAGGCCCTCCCTGAGACCCAGTACTTC. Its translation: CAISGSQALPETQYF.

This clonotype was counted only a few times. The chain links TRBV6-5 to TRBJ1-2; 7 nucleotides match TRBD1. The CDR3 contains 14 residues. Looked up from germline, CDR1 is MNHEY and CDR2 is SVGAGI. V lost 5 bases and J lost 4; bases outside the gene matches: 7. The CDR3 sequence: CASSRRDSSYGYTF. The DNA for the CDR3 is TGTGCCAGCAGTCGCCGGGACAGCTCCTATGGCTACACCTTC.

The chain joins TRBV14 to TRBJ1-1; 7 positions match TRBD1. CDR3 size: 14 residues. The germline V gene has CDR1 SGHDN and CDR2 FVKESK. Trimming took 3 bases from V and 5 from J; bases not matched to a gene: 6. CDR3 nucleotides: TGTGCCAGCAGCCATATACAGGGGCGGACTGAAGCTTTCTTT. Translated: CASSHIQGRTEAFF.

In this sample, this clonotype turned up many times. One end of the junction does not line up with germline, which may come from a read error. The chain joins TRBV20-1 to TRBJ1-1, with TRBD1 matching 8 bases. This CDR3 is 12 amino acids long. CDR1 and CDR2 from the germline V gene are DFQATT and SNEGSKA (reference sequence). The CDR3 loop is CSAGTGNTEALF. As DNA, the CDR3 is TGCAGTGCAGGGACAGGAAACACTGAAGCTCTCTTT.

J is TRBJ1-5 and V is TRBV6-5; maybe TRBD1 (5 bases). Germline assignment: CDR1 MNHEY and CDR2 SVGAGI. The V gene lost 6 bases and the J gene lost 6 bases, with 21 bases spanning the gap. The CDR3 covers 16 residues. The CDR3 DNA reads TGTGCCAGCAGATCCGACAGATGGGATGGGGTTCAGCCCCAGCATTTT. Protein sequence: CASRSDRWDGVQPQHF.

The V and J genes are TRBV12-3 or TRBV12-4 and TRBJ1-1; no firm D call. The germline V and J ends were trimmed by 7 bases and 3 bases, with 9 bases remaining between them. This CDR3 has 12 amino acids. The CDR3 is CASNGVDTEAFF. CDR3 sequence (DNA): TGTGCCAGCAATGGGGTTGACACTGAAGCTTTCTTT.

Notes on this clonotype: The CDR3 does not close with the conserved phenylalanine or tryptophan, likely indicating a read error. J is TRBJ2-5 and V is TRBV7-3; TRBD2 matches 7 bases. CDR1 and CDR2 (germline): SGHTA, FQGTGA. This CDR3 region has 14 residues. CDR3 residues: CASSQRRGQETQYL. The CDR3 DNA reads TGCGCCAGCAGCCAAAGGCGGGGGCAAGAGACCCAGTACCTC.

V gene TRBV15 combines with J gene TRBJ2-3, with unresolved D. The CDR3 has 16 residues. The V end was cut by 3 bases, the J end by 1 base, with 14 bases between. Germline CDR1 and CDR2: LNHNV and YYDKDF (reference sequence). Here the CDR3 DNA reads TGTGCCACCAGCAGCGGACCCCCTGCAGGCACAGATACGCAGTATTTT. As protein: CATSSGPPAGTDTQYF.

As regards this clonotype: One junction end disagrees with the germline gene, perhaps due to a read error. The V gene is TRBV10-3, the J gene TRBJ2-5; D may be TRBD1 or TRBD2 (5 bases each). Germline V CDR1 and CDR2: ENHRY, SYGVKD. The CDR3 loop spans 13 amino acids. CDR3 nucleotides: TGTGCCATCGGTGATAGAGGGGAAGAGACCCAGTACTTC. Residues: CAIGDRGEETQYF.

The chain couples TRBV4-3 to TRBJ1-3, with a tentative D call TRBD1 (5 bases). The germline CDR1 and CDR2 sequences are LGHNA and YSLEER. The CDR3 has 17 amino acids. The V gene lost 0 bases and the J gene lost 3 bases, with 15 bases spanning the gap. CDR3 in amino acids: CASSQDRQGVGGNTIYF. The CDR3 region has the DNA TGCGCCAGCAGCCAAGATCGGCAGGGCGTGGGTGGAAACACCATATATTTT.

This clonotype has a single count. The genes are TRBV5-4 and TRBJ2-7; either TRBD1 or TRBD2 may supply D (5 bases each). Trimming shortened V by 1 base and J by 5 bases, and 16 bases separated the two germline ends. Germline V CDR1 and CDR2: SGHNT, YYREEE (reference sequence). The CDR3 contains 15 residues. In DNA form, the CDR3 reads TGTGCCAGCAGCTTGTTCATAGGGGAGTCTGACGAGCAGTACTTC. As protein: CASSLFIGESDEQYF.